This T cell receptor beta chain comes out of a study of blood T cells in healthy people across ages. Study details: Template switching retrieved approximately one barcoded beta molecule for each two T cells.

Then a second PCR, running roughly 7 to 11 cycles, was carried out with a sample-barcoded 5' primer and a J-beta primer mix. Each cDNA molecule carried a tag from a template-switch adaptor that contained 12 random nucleotides. TCRdb recomputed calls from the 5' RACE reads with MiXCR, one row per CDR3 protein. This sample has 710,000 or so distinct CDR3 sequences, with about 30% found just once. Every donor gave roughly 9.2 milliliters of peripheral blood. Isolated per sample were at least 6 million PBMCs. Germline V CDR1 and CDR2: DFQATT, SNEGSKA (reference sequence). The CDR3 totals 12 residues. Trimming removed 8 bases from V and 5 bases from J; junction bases left unmatched: 5. This clonotype was detected only once.

This TCR was recovered from a woman older than 75 in good health. The sequenced sample was blood. This chain connects TRBV20-1 to TRBJ2-5; 10 positions agree with TRBD2. CDR3 nucleotide sequence: TGCAGTAGGACGACTAGCGGGGAGACCCAGTACTTC. This sequence encodes CSRTTSGETQYF.